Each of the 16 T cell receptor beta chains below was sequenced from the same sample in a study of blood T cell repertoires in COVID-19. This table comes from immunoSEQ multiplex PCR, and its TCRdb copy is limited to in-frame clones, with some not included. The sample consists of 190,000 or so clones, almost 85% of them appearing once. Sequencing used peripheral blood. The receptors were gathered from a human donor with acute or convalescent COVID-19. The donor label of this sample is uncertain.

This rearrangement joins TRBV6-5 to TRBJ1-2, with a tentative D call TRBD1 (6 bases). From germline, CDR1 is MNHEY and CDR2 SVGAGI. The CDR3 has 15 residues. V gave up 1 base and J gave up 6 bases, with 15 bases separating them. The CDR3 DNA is TGTGCCAGCAGTTACTATGGCAGGGGAAGGGATGGCTACACCTTC. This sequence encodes CASSYYGRGRDGYTF.

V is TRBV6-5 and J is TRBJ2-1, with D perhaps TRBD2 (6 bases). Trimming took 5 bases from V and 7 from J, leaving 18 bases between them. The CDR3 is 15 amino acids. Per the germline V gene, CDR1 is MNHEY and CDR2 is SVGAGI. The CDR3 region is CASSPRGAGQNEQFF. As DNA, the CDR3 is TGTGCCAGCAGTCCCCGCGGGGCAGGGCAAAATGAGCAGTTCTTC.

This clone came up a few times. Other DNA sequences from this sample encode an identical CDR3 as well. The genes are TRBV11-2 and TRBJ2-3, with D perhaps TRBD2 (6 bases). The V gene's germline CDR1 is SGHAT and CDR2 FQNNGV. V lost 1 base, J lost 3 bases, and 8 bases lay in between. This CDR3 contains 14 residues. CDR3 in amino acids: CASSLGSGTDTQYF. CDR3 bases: TGTGCCAGCAGCTTAGGTAGCGGAACAGATACGCAGTATTTT.

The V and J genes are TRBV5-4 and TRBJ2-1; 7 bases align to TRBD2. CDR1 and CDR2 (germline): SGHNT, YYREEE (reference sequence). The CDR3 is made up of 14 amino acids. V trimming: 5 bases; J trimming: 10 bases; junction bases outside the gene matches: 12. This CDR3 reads CASSFGRSRTEQFF. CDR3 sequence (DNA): TGTGCCAGCAGTTTCGGGAGGTCCAGAACCGAGCAGTTCTTC. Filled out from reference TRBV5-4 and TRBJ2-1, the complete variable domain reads ETGVTQSPTHLIKTRGQQVTLRCSSQSGHNTVSWYQQALGQGPQFIFQYYREEENGRGNFPPRFSGLQFPNYSSELNVNALELDDSALYLCASSFGRSRTEQFFGPGTRLTVL.

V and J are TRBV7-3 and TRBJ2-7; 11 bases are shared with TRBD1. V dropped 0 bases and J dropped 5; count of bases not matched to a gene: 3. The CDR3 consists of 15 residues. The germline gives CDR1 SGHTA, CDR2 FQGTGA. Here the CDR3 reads CASSLTGTGGDEQYF. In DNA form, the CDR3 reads TGTGCCAGCAGCTTAACCGGGACAGGGGGAGACGAGCAGTACTTC.

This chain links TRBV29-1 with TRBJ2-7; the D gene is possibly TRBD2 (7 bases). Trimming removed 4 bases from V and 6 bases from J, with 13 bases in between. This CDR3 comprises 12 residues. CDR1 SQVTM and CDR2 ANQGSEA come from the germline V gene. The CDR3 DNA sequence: TGCAGCGTTGGAGGGGGGGCTGGCGAGCAGTACTTC. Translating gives CSVGGGAGEQYF.

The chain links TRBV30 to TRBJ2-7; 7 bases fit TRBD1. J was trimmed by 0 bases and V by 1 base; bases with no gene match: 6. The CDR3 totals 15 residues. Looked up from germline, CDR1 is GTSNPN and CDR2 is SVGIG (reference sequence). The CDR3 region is CAWSERQGPSYEQYF. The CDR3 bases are TGTGCCTGGAGTGAGCGACAGGGACCCTCCTACGAGCAGTACTTC.

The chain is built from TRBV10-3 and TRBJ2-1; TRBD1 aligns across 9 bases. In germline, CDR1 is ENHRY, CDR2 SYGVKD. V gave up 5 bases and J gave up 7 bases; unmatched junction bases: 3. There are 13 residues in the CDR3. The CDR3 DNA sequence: TGTGCCATCAGTACAGGGGGCGAAAATGAGCAGTTCTTC. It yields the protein CAISTGGENEQFF.

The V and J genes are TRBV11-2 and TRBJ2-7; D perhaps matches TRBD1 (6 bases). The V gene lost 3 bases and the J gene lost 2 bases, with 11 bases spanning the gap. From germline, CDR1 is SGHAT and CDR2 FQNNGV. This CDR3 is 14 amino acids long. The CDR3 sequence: CASSLSQGAYEQYF. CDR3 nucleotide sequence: TGTGCCAGCAGCTTGTCACAGGGTGCCTACGAGCAGTACTTC. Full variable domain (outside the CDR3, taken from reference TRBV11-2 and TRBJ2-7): EAGVAQSPRYKIIEKRQSVAFWCNPISGHATLYWYQQILGQGPKLLIQFQNNGVVDDSQLPKDRFSAERLKGVDSTLKIQPAKLEDSAVYLCASSLSQGAYEQYFGPGTRLTVT.

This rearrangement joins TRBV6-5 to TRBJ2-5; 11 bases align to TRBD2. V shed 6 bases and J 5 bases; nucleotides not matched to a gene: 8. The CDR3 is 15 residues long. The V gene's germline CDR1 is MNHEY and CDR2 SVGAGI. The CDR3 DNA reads TGTGCCAGCAGCCTTAGCGGGAGGGCCCGTGAGACCCAGTACTTC. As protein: CASSLSGRARETQYF.

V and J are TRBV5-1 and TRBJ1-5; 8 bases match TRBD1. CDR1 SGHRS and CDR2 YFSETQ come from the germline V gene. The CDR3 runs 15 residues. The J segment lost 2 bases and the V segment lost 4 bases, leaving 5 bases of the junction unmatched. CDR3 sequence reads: CASSAAGGRNQPQHF. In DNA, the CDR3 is TGCGCCAGCAGCGCAGCAGGGGGCCGCAATCAGCCCCAGCATTTT. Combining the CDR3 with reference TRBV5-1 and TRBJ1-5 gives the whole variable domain KAGVTQTPRYLIKTRGQQVTLSCSPISGHRSVSWYQQTPGQGLQFLFEYFSETQRNKGNFPGRFSGRQFSNSRSEMNVSTLELGDSALYLCASSAAGGRNQPQHFGDGTRLSIL.

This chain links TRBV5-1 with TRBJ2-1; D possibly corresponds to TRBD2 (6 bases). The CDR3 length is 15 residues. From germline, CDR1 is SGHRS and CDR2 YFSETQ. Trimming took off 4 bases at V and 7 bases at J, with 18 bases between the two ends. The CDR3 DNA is TGCGCCAGCAGCCCGGCGGGATCCATTGAAAATGAGCAGTTCTTC. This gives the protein CASSPAGSIENEQFF.

CDR3 protein: CASKNRQGAYEQYF. CDR3 nucleotides: TGTGCCAGTAAGAACCGACAGGGGGCTTACGAGCAGTACTTC. The chain carries TRBV19 and TRBJ2-7; the match to TRBD1 covers 10 bases. The V gene's germline CDR1 is LNHDA and CDR2 SQIVND (reference sequence). V shed 7 bases, J shed 4 bases, and the junction held 7 bases outside the gene matches. The CDR3 runs to 14 residues.

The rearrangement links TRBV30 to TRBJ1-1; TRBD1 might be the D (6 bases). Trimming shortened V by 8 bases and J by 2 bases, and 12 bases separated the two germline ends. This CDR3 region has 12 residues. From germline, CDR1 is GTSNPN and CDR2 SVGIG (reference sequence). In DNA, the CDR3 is TGTGCCGGCAAACAGGGTAACACTGAAGCTTTCTTT. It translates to CAGKQGNTEAFF.

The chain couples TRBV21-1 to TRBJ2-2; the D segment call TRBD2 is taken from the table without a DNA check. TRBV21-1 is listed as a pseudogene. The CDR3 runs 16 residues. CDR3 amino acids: CASSKGGGRDTGELFF. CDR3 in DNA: TGTGCCAGCAGCAAAGGTGGCGGGAGGGACACCGGGGAGCTGTTTTTT.

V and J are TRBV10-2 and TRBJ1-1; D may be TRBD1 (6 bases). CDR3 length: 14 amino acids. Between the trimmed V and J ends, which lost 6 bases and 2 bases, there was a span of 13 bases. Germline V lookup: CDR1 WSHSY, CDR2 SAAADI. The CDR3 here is CASRRGARNTEAFF. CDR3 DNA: TGCGCCAGCAGGCGGGGGGCGCGAAACACTGAAGCTTTCTTT.